Listed below are T cell receptor beta chains from one sample, sequenced in a study of T cell repertoires in cytomegalovirus infection. These TCRs are of unknown antigen specificity. TCRdb reanalysed the reads using MiXCR and keeps one entry per CDR3 protein. Among approximately 390,000 distinct CDR3 sequences, roughly 36% were seen once, and the ten largest hold approximately 13%. Source: cultured PBMCs, taken from culture after CMV antigen stimulation. The receptors were sampled from a human donor in good health (CMV status not recorded). Some clones in this sample may be carry-over from other donors' samples. Each CDR3 is given without its conserved first and last residue.

ASSLRWQDTEAF,TRBV5-4,TRBJ1-1
ASSFRDGKNIQY,TRBV6-8,TRBJ2-4
ASSWRTDTQY,TRBV7-2,TRBJ2-3
ASSFTGPETQY,TRBV5-1,TRBJ2-5
ASSSLPSGTAGAF,TRBV6-5,TRBJ1-1
SALLAGGPQETQY,TRBV20-1,TRBJ2-5
ASSPDAGSNTGELF,TRBV5-6,TRBJ2-2
ASSYSTPSQGDTQY,TRBV6-8,TRBJ2-3
AWGNQPQH,TRBV7-9,TRBJ1-5
ASTPHGNSNQPQH,TRBV19,TRBJ1-5
SVEDEGESGGVRGYGYT,TRBV29-1,TRBJ1-2
SAIGIRTEKLF,TRBV20-1,TRBJ1-4
ASSGTSSVWNEQF,TRBV19,TRBJ2-1
ASTPGMNTGELF,TRBV7-2,TRBJ2-2
ASSRDTGPYNEQF,TRBV12-3/TRBV12-4,TRBJ2-1
ASSHHTGTSGQETQY,TRBV14,TRBJ2-5
ASSPGPGRGYT,TRBV12-3/TRBV12-4,TRBJ1-2
ASSKLAGGYTDTQY,TRBV6-1,TRBJ2-3
SVEEGGDGQLF,TRBV29-1,TRBJ1-4
ASSQAGGGYEQY,TRBV7-9,TRBJ2-7
ASSLRGLASYEQY,TRBV19,TRBJ2-7
ASRGSSPQY,TRBV12-3/TRBV12-4,TRBJ2-3
ASSEIDEQF,TRBV2,TRBJ2-1
ASSQDVGAGYSPLH,TRBV4-3,TRBJ1-6
ASSPGGRAGETQY,TRBV7-2,TRBJ2-5
ASSQDATGDEGAF,TRBV4-3,TRBJ1-1
ASSAGGSEWITSYEQY,TRBV9,TRBJ2-7
ASRNSGMSYEQY,TRBV28,TRBJ2-7
ASSPGTVNTGELF,TRBV11-2,TRBJ2-2
ASSPLAGVDEQY,TRBV18,TRBJ2-7
ASSPRGAGPSNEQF,TRBV19,TRBJ2-1
ASSFWQVNEQF,TRBV12-3/TRBV12-4,TRBJ2-1
ASSLGGQGSEKLF,TRBV7-2,TRBJ1-4
SVEVVSPTHGVTQY,TRBV29-1,TRBJ2-3
ASSIKRETEAF,TRBV7-2,TRBJ1-1
ASSFGQGPSEQF,TRBV6-2/TRBV6-3,TRBJ2-1
AWRWGGQGNTEAF,TRBV30,TRBJ1-1
ASSLTSQENTEAF,TRBV5-6,TRBJ1-1
ASSPRRGLNTEAF,TRBV7-2,TRBJ1-1
ASSQVDRAQETQY,TRBV4-3,TRBJ2-5
ASTSRDEQF,TRBV12-3/TRBV12-4,TRBJ2-1
ACHRGGMGAF,TRBV30,TRBJ1-1
ASSPGGTAYEQY,TRBV6-6,TRBJ2-7
ASSQEGLRTIY,TRBV4-3,TRBJ1-3
SARDQGVWGKTQY,TRBV20-1,TRBJ2-5
ASSFGSGFTDTQY,TRBV11-2,TRBJ2-3
AWSRGRLSSGANVLT,TRBV30,TRBJ2-6
ASIEKGLNTEAF,TRBV28,TRBJ1-1
ASTSGQQETQY,TRBV28,TRBJ2-5
ASSLEGKQPQH,TRBV12-3/TRBV12-4,TRBJ1-5
SVRTGLYSNQPQH,TRBV29-1,TRBJ1-5
ASSQEVKRETQY,TRBV4-2,TRBJ2-5
ASSFPSSQRVPIPSSYNEQF,TRBV7-2,TRBJ2-1
ASSNGYNQPQH,TRBV19,TRBJ1-5
ATSNPSYNEQF,TRBV19,TRBJ2-1
ASLETGGDAEAF,TRBV28,TRBJ1-1
ASSYSRPGTDTQY,TRBV6-6,TRBJ2-3
ASSTTDSPGAF,TRBV7-2,TRBJ1-1
ASSPGGSSGATDTQY,TRBV5-3,TRBJ2-3
ASIPGRGYNEQF,TRBV6-1,TRBJ2-1